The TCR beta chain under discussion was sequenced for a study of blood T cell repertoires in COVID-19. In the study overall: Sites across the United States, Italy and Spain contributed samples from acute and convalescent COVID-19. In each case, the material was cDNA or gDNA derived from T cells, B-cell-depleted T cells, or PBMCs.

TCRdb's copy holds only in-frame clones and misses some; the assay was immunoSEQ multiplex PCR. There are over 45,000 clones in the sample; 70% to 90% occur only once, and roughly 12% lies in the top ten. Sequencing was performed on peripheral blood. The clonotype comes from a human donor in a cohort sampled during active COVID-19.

CDR3 nucleotides: TGTGCCAGCTCACCCAGTCAACACCGTGGCTACACCTTC. It translates to CASSPSQHRGYTF. The chain couples TRBV18 to TRBJ1-2; D remains ambiguous. The CDR3 totals 13 residues. Trimming took off 3 bases at V and 7 bases at J, with 12 bases between the two ends. Germline CDR1 reads KGHSH; CDR2 reads LQKENI.